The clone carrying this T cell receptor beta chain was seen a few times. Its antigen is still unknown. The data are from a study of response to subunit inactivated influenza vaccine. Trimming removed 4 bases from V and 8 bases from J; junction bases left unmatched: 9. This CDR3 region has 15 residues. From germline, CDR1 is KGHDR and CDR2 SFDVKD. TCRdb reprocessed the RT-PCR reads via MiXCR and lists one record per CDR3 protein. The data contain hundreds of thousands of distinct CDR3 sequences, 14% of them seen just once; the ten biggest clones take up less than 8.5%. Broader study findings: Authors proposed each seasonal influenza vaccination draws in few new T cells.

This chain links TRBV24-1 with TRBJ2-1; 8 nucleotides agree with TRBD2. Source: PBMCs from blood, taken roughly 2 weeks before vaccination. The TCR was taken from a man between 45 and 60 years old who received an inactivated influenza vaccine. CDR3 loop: CATSEAGRANDEQFF. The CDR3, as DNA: TGTGCCACCAGTGAGGCCGGGAGGGCCAACGATGAGCAGTTCTTC.